The source of this T cell receptor (beta chain) is a study of beta chain features in type 1 diabetes. Study findings and constraints: PCR may have favored shorter templates equally in patients and controls. Shortening of TCRB CDR3s, moderate but significant, appeared in all four CD4+ subsets of Type 1 diabetes patients.

This clone was detected only a few times. Its matching antigen is unknown. Sorted CD4+ subsets: naive, central memory, regulatory, stem cell-like memory (CD45RO/CCR7/CD25/CD127/CD95/CD27 panel). CDR3 length equals 15 residues. From germline, CDR1 is MDHEN and CDR2 SYDVKM. V was pared by 2 bases and J by 2 bases, with 12 bases between. Since all of the isolated RNA was reverse transcribed, expressed TCRB transcripts were what got sequenced. The assay was immunoSEQ multiplex PCR, and TCRdb's table has in-frame clones only and misses some. The data contain roughly 350,000 clones, around a tenth of them singletons.

The sequence was obtained from a man aged 25-40 years with type 1 diabetes. V is TRBV28 and J is TRBJ2-5; D unclear. Material for sequencing was central memory CD4+ T cells from blood. The CDR3 reads CASSLVLAQQETQYF. CDR3 DNA sequence: TGTGCCAGCAGTTTAGTCTTGGCCCAACAAGAGACCCAGTACTTC.